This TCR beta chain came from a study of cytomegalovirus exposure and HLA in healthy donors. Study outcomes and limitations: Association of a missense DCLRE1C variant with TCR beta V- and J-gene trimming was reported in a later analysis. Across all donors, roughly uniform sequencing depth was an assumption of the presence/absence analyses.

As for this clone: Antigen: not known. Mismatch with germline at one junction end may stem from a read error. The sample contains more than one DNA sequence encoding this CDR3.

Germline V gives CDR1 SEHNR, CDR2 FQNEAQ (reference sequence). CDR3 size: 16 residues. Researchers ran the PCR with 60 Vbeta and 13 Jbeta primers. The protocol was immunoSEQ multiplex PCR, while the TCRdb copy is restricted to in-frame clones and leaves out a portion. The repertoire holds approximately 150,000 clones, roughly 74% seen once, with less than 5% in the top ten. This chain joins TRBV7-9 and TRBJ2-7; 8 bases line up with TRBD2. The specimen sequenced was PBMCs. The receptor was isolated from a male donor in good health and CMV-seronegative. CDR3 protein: CASSSPKSGSSYEQYF. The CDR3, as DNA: TGCGCCAGCAGCTCCCCCAAGAGCGGGAGCTCCTACGAGCAGTACTTC. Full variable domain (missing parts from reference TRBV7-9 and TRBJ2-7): DTGVSQNPRHKITKRGQNVTFRCDPISEHNRLYWYRQTLGQGPEFLTYFQNEAQLEKSRLLSDRFSAERPKGSFSTLEIQRTEQGDSAMYLCASSSPKSGSSYEQYFGPGTRLTVT.